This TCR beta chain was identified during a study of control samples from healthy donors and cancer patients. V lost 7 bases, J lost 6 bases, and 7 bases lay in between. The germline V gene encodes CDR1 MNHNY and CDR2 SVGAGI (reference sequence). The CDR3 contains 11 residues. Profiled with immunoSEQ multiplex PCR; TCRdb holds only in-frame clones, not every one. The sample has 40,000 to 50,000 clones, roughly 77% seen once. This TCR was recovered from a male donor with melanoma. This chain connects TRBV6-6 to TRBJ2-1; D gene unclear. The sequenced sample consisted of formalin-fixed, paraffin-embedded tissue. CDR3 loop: CASNNRNEQFF. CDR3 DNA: TGTGCCAGCAACAATCGCAATGAGCAGTTCTTC.